The 22 T cell receptor beta chains given below trace back to one sample, sequenced in a study of CD8 T cells in Susac syndrome. With random hexamers, about 0.45 to 1 ug RNA was reverse transcribed. Using its own MiXCR run on the immunoSEQ multiplex PCR reads, TCRdb lists one record per CDR3 protein. The top ten clones hold approximately 0.086% of a sample with about 200,000 distinct CDR3 sequences, roughly nine tenths of them seen once. Specimen: CD4+ T cells from PBMCs. The receptors here all came from a human donor with Susac syndrome.

The chain carries TRBV5-1 and TRBJ1-6, with TRBD1 matching 10 bases. Trimming took 4 bases from V and 8 from J; bases not matched to a gene: 6. Looked up from germline, CDR1 is SGHRS and CDR2 is YFSETQ. The CDR3 runs 15 residues. The CDR3 region is CASSIAGTGDSPLHF. CDR3 bases: TGCGCCAGCAGCATCGCCGGGACAGGGGATTCACCCCTCCACTTT.

The chain is built from TRBV5-1 and TRBJ1-4; the D is unclear. Germline-derived CDR1 and CDR2 are SGHRS and YFSETQ. CDR3 length: 13 residues. Between the trimmed V and J ends, which lost 4 bases and 3 bases, there was a span of 7 bases. CDR3 sequence reads: CASSPLPNEKLFF. In DNA form, the CDR3 reads TGCGCCAGCAGCCCTCTGCCTAATGAAAAACTGTTTTTT.

V gene TRBV7-3 combines with J gene TRBJ2-4, with D perhaps TRBD2 (5 bases). This CDR3 has 13 amino acids. Germline V gene sequence: CDR1 SGHTA, CDR2 FQGTGA. V dropped 4 bases and J dropped 6 bases, with 10 bases sitting between them. The CDR3, as DNA: TGTGCCAGCAGCTCAGGCCGGGGAAACATTCAGTACTTC. Protein product: CASSSGRGNIQYF.

J is TRBJ2-5 and V is TRBV10-3; TRBD2 agrees at 8 bases. Germline-derived CDR1 and CDR2 are ENHRY and SYGVKD. CDR3 length: 15 amino acids. V lost 0 bases and J lost 2; bases outside the gene matches: 2. CDR3 loop: CAISESTSVQETQYF. CDR3 sequence (DNA): TGTGCCATCAGTGAGTCGACTAGCGTACAAGAGACCCAGTACTTC.

The V and J genes are TRBV20-1 and TRBJ1-6, with D possibly matching TRBD1 (6 bases). The CDR3 is made up of 15 amino acids. The germline V and J ends were trimmed by 5 bases and 5 bases, with 16 bases remaining between them. Per germline, CDR1 DFQATT and CDR2 SNEGSKA (reference sequence). The CDR3 spells CSARASGTNNSPLHF. The CDR3 nucleotides are TGCAGTGCTCGGGCATCCGGGACAAATAATTCACCCCTCCACTTT.

V gene TRBV5-1 combines with J gene TRBJ2-3, with 7 nucleotides matching TRBD1. CDR3 length equals 14 residues. From germline, CDR1 is SGHRS and CDR2 YFSETQ. V lost 5 bases, J lost 2 bases, and 5 bases stayed unmatched. CDR3 residues: CASRTGQDTDTQYF. The DNA of the CDR3 is TGCGCCAGCAGGACAGGGCAGGACACAGATACGCAGTATTTT.

V is TRBV27 and J is TRBJ1-5; TRBD1 agrees at 7 bases. The length of the CDR3 is 14 residues. The trim removed 6 bases at V and 6 bases at J, leaving 8 bases unmatched. Germline V CDR1 and CDR2: MNHEY, SMNVEV (reference sequence). This CDR3 is CASSPDRASQPQHF. The CDR3 DNA reads TGTGCCAGCAGCCCCGACAGGGCAAGTCAGCCCCAGCATTTT.

This chain joins TRBV7-9 and TRBJ2-7, with TRBD1 as a possible D gene (5 bases). Per the germline V gene, CDR1 is SEHNR and CDR2 is FQNEAQ (reference sequence). Trimming took off 5 bases at V and 6 bases at J, with 11 bases between the two ends. The length of the CDR3 is 12 residues. The CDR3 reads CASSQEGVEQYF. CDR3 coding DNA: TGTGCCAGCAGCCAAGAAGGGGTCGAGCAGTACTTC.

The chain joins TRBV7-9 to TRBJ1-4, with D possibly TRBD1 on 5 matching bases. CDR1 SEHNR and CDR2 FQNEAQ come from the germline V gene (reference sequence). Trimming stripped 1 base from V and 6 bases from J, with 9 bases between. The CDR3 consists of 14 residues. The CDR3 nucleotides read TGTGCCAGCAGCTTAGAGGGGACCGATGAAAAACTGTTTTTT. The encoded protein is CASSLEGTDEKLFF.

The chain links TRBV3-1 to TRBJ2-7, with TRBD2 matching over 7 bases. V lost 4 bases, J lost 4 bases, and 19 bases stayed unmatched. Germline CDR1 LGHDT, CDR2 YNNKEL (reference sequence). The length of the CDR3 is 18 residues. This CDR3 reads CASSPVLFRAGRSYEQYF. CDR3 DNA sequence: TGTGCCAGCAGCCCTGTCCTGTTTCGAGCGGGAAGATCTTACGAGCAGTACTTC.

The CDR3 bases are TGTGCCAGCAGCTTCGGCAGGGAGAATGGCTACACCTTC. It yields the protein CASSFGRENGYTF. The J gene is TRBJ1-2, the V gene TRBV5-4; possible D gene TRBD1, 5 bases. V was cut by 2 bases and J by 6 bases, with 11 bases left in between. The germline V gene encodes CDR1 SGHNT and CDR2 YYREEE (reference sequence). The CDR3 is 13 residues long.

This rearrangement joins TRBV28 to TRBJ1-2, with TRBD1 matching over 7 bases. Germline values: CDR1 MDHEN, CDR2 SYDVKM. The CDR3 runs 13 residues. The V segment lost 8 bases and the J segment 4 bases; nucleotides outside the gene matches: 7. CDR3 residues: CASSPGQTYGYTF. The CDR3 DNA reads TGTGCCAGCTCCCCGGGACAGACCTATGGCTACACCTTC.

V usage is TRBV11-2 and J usage is TRBJ2-5; TRBD2 aligns across 10 bases. The length of the CDR3 is 15 residues. CDR1 and CDR2 from the germline V gene are SGHAT and FQNNGV. With V trimmed by 5 bases and J by 5 bases, 8 bases remained unmatched. CDR3 region: CASSPERGGRETQYF. The CDR3 DNA sequence: TGTGCCAGCAGCCCAGAGCGGGGGGGCCGGGAGACCCAGTACTTC.

The rearrangement links TRBV6-5 to TRBJ1-6; 8 bases line up with TRBD1. The CDR3 loop spans 15 amino acids. Losses at the gene ends were 4 bases for V and 7 bases for J; bases not matched to a gene: 6. Germline lookup yields CDR1 MNHEY and CDR2 SVGAGI. The CDR3: CASSSQDRVNSPLHF. The CDR3, as DNA: TGTGCCAGCAGTTCCCAGGACAGGGTGAATTCACCCCTCCACTTT.

J is TRBJ2-3 and V is TRBV5-4; TRBD2 aligns across 8 bases. The CDR3 is 15 amino acids. Germline V gene sequence: CDR1 SGHNT, CDR2 YYREEE (reference sequence). Germline trimming cut 4 bases from V and 3 bases from J; bases unmatched to any gene: 7. CDR3 sequence (DNA): TGTGCCAGCAGCCCGGGGGGGCTTGGGACAGATACGCAGTATTTT. It codes for CASSPGGLGTDTQYF.

In regard to this clonotype: At one of its ends the junction is not consistent with the germline gene, which may arise from a read error. The rearrangement joins TRBV7-9 to TRBJ2-4; 9 bases match TRBD2. The CDR3 covers 14 residues. The germline CDR1 and CDR2 sequences are SEHNR and FQNEAQ (reference sequence). CDR3 sequence (DNA): TGTGCCAGCAGCTCCGATCTAGCGGGACTATTAGAGCACTTC. Protein: CASSSDLAGLLEHF.

The V call is TRBV6-5, the J call TRBJ1-5; 8 bases are shared with TRBD1. The CDR3 covers 14 residues. The germline gives CDR1 MNHEY, CDR2 SVGAGI. V lost 6 bases and J lost 7; bases outside the gene matches: 8. CDR3 bases: TGTGCCAGCAGGGAACAGGGGGTAAGCCAGCCCCAGCATTTT. This sequence encodes CASREQGVSQPQHF.

This chain joins TRBV20-1 and TRBJ2-7; weak D call: TRBD2 (5 bases). V lost 6 bases, J lost 0 bases, and 9 bases lay in between. In germline, CDR1 is DFQATT, CDR2 SNEGSKA (reference sequence). This CDR3 has 12 amino acids. In nucleotides, the CDR3 is TGCAGTGCGTCGGGATTCTCCTACGAGCAGTACTTC. Translating it yields CSASGFSYEQYF.

The chain links TRBV9 to TRBJ1-1, with D perhaps TRBD1 (5 bases). Germline lookup yields CDR1 SGDLS and CDR2 YYNGEE. Trimming stripped 4 bases from V and 1 base from J, with 11 bases between. The CDR3 has 14 amino acids. DNA of the CDR3: TGTGCCAGCAGCCCACGGGGGTGGAACACTGAAGCTTTCTTT. It translates to CASSPRGWNTEAFF.

This clonotype appeared a single time. This chain joins TRBV1 and TRBJ1-1; TRBD1, the table's D call, was not compared with the DNA. TRBV1 is described as a pseudogene. The CDR3 consists of 16 residues. The CDR3 loop reads CTSSQDKGGSNTEAFF. The CDR3 nucleotides are TGCACCAGCAGCCAAGATAAAGGGGGTTCGAACACTGAAGCTTTCTTT.

This chain connects TRBV6-5 to TRBJ2-1; TRBD2 aligns across 7 bases. Germline CDR1 MNHEY, CDR2 SVGAGI. This CDR3 comprises 12 residues. The V segment lost 8 bases and the J segment 11 bases; nucleotides outside the gene matches: 9. The CDR3 nucleotides read TGTGCCAGCCTGGGAGCGGGGCCCAAGCAGTTCTTC. Amino acids: CASLGAGPKQFF.

The chain joins TRBV20-1 to TRBJ1-3, with D unresolved. Trimming pared 5 bases from V and 0 bases from J, leaving 14 bases between. The CDR3 runs to 15 residues. Germline V gene sequence: CDR1 DFQATT, CDR2 SNEGSKA (reference sequence). Here the CDR3 reads CSAARTDRSGNTIYF. The DNA for the CDR3 is TGCAGTGCTGCACGCACCGACCGCTCTGGAAACACCATATATTTT.